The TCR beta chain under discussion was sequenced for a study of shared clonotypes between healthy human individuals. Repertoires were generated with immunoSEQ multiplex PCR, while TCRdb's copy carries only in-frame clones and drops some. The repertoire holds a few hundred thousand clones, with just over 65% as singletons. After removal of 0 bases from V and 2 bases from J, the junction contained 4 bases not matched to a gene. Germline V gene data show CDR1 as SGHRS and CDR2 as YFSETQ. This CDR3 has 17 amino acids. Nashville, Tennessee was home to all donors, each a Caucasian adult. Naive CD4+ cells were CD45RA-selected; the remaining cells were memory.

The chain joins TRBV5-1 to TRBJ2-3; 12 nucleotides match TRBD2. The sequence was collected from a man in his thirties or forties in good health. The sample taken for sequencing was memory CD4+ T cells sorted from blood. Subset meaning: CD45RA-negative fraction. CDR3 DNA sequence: TGCGCCAGCAGCTTGGAGGCTAGCGGGAGGGCCACAGATACGCAGTATTTT. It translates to CASSLEASGRATDTQYF.